This TCR beta chain was sequenced for a study of CD8 T cells in Susac syndrome. The RNA, about 0.45 to 1 ug, was put through reverse transcription using random hexamers. Amplification of the TCR beta CDR3 was carried out by immunoSEQ multiplex PCR, which spanned a total of 54 Vbeta and 13 Jbeta segments. TCRdb passed the immunoSEQ multiplex PCR reads through MiXCR, listing each CDR3 protein once. The sample consists of some 120,000 distinct CDR3 sequences, around 94% of them appearing once. The CDR3 is 15 amino acids. Germline trimming cut 7 bases from V and 6 bases from J; bases unmatched to any gene: 10. As to this clonotype: Its antigen is unknown.

Whole-study findings and limits: The study conceded that its TCR sequencing and HLA analysis involved relatively few individuals.

Sequencing targeted TCR beta in blood CD8+ and CD4+ T cells. The authors negatively isolated CD8+ and CD4+ T cells and FACS-enriched TEMRA cells. The sequence derives from a human donor in good health. The sample was CD4+ T cells from PBMCs. The V and J genes are TRBV12-3 or TRBV12-4 and TRBJ2-2, with 8 bases identical to TRBD2. CDR3 residues: CASNLGLALAGELFF. CDR3 coding DNA: TGTGCCAGCAATCTTGGACTAGCCCTAGCCGGGGAGCTGTTTTTT.